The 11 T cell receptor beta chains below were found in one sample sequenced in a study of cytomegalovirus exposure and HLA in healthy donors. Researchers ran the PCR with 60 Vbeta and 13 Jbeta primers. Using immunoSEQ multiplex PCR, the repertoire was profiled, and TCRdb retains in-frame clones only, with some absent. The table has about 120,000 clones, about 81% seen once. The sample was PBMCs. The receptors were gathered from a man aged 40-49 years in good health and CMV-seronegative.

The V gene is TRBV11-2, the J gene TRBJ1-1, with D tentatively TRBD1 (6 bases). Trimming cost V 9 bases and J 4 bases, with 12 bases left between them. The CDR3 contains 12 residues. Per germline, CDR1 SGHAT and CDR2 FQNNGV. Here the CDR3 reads CASTQGFTEAFF. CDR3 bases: TGTGCCAGTACACAGGGATTCACTGAAGCTTTCTTT.

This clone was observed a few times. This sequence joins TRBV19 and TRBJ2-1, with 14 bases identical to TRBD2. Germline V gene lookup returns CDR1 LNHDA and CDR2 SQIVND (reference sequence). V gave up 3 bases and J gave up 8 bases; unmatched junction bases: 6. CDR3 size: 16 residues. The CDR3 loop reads CASSIRGTSGSHEQFF. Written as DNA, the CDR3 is TGTGCCAGTAGTATTAGGGGGACTAGCGGGAGCCATGAGCAGTTCTTC.

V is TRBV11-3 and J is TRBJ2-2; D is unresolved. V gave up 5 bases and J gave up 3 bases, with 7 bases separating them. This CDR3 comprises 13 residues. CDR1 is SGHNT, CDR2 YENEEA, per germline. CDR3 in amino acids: CASSPQDTGELFF. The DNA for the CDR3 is TGTGCCAGCAGCCCGCAGGACACCGGGGAGCTGTTTTTT.

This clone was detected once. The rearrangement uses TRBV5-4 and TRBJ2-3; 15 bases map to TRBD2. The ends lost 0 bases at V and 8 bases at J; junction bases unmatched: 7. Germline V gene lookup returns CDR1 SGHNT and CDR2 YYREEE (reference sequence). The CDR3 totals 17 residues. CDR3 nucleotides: TGTGCCAGCAGCTTGGCCGGGACTAGCGGGGGGATGGGTACGCAGTATTTT. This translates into CASSLAGTSGGMGTQYF.

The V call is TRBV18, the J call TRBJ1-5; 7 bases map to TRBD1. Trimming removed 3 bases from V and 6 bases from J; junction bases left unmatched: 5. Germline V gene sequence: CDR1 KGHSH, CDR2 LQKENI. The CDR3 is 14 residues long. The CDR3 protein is CASSPTRGLQPQHF. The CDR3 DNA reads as TGTGCCAGCTCACCCACGAGGGGGCTTCAGCCCCAGCATTTT.

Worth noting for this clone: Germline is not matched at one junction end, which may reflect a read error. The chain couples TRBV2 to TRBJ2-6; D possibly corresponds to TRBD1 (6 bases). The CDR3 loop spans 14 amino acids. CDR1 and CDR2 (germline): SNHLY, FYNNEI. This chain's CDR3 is CASSGRAGANGLTF. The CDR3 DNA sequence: TGTGCCAGCAGTGGAAGAGCAGGGGCCAACGGCCTGACTTTC.

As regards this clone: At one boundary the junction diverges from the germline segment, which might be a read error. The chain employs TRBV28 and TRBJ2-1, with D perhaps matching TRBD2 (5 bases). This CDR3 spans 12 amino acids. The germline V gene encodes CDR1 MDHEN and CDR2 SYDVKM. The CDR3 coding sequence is TGTGCCAGCAGTTTACCCCAGCTAGCTAGAGTCTTC. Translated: CASSLPQLARVF.

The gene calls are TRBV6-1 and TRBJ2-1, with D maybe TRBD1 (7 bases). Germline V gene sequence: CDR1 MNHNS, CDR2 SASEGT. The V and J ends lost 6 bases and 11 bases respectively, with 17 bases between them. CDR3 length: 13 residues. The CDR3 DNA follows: TGTGCCAGCAGCGATACTAGCAGGGGGAAGCAGTTCTTC. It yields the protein CASSDTSRGKQFF.

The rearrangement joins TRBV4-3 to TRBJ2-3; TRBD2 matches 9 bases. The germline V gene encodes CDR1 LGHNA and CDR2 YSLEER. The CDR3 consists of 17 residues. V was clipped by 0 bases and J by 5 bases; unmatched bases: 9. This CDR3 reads CASSQDQAGGPIDTQYF. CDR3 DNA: TGCGCCAGCAGCCAAGATCAGGCGGGGGGGCCTATAGATACGCAGTATTTT.

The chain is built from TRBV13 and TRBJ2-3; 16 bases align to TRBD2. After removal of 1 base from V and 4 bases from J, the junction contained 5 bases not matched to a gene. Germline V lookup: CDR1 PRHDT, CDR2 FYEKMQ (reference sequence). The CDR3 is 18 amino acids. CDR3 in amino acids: CASSLAGLAGGRSDTQYF. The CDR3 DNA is TGTGCCAGCAGCTTAGCGGGACTAGCGGGGGGGCGGTCAGATACGCAGTATTTT.

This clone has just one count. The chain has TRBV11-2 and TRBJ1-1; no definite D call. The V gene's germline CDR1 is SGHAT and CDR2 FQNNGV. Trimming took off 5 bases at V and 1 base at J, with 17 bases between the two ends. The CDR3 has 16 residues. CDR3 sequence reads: CASSAPGLPRNTEAFF. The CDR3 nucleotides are TGTGCCAGCAGCGCGCCGGGTCTCCCAAGGAACACTGAAGCTTTCTTT.